This T cell receptor beta chain came from a study of blood T cell repertoires in COVID-19. The method was immunoSEQ multiplex PCR; TCRdb's version includes in-frame clones alone and lacks a portion of them. The sample shows 100,000 to 120,000 clones, 72% of them seen only once. Trimming stripped 5 bases from V and 5 bases from J, with 7 bases between. Germline assignment: CDR1 SNHLY and CDR2 FYNNEI. This CDR3 has 12 amino acids. The sequence derives from a woman in her sixties with acute or convalescent COVID-19. The sample taken for sequencing was peripheral blood. The chain combines TRBV2 with TRBJ1-5; D uncertain. The CDR3 spells CASSFNHQPQHF. DNA of the CDR3: TGTGCCAGCAGTTTTAATCATCAGCCCCAGCATTTT.